This T cell receptor beta chain was retrieved from a study of control samples from healthy donors and cancer patients (dated by TCRdb to about 2020). The method was the immunoSEQ multiplex PCR assay. TCRdb re-hosts the immuneACCESS table, in-frame sequences only. Its copies lack some clones; in the studies checked, an unresolved V gene accounts for under half of them, and the cause for the rest is not known. The sample table lists around 130,000 clones, over 75% of them with a count of one. Clones ranked in the top ten supply about 2.6% of the sample. V loses 6 bases of germline sequence and J loses 6 bases, and the interval between the two ends is 14 bases. Reading the germline V gene gives CDR1 MNHEY and CDR2 SVGAGI. Including cysteine and phenylalanine, the CDR3 has 13 amino acids. The kept DNA is CDR3 alone, 39 bases in frame from the first base. A note on this clone: Its antigen remains undetermined. No qualities accompany the bases; no much larger clone lies one base away.

Sequenced input: blood. The receptor was isolated from a young man in good health. This chain is built from TRBV6-5 and TRBJ1-2; 5 matching bases give a weak D call of TRBD1. CDR3 loop: CASRPGGADGYTF. The DNA sequence is TGTGCCAGCAGACCCGGTGGGGCGGATGGCTACACCTTC.